One and the same sample provided the 15 T cell receptor beta chains below, sequenced in a study of shared clonotypes between healthy human individuals. Profiling relied on immunoSEQ multiplex PCR, and the TCRdb table lists in-frame clones only, not all of them. The sample carries about a million clones, over 60% recorded once. Input material: memory CD4+ T cells sorted from blood. The sample's subset: CD45RA-negative fraction. Source of these receptors: a man younger than 30 in good health.

This chain connects TRBV7-9 to TRBJ2-7; D is possibly TRBD2 (5 bases). Germline CDR1 is SEHNR and CDR2 is FQNEAQ (reference sequence). The CDR3 loop spans 15 amino acids. Trimming pared 8 bases from V and 3 bases from J, leaving 20 bases between. The CDR3 sequence: CASSYEVGRVYEQYF. The DNA for the CDR3 is TGTGCCAGCTCTTACGAGGTAGGGAGAGTCTACGAGCAGTACTTC.

This chain joins TRBV6-5 and TRBJ1-6; D is possibly TRBD1 (5 bases). Germline V gene lookup returns CDR1 MNHEY and CDR2 SVGAGI. Trimming removed 5 bases at V and 6 bases at J, with 14 bases between. The CDR3 sequence is 15 residues long. The CDR3 sequence is CASSPGRLFNSPLHF. In DNA, the CDR3 is TGTGCCAGCAGTCCGGGACGGCTTTTTAATTCACCCCTCCACTTT.

This clone appeared once. This CDR3 is also generated by other DNA sequences in the sample. The rearrangement joins TRBV12-5 to TRBJ2-3; a possible D gene is TRBD1 (6 bases). CDR3 size: 15 residues. V dropped 5 bases and J dropped 1 base, with 13 bases sitting between them. Germline V gives CDR1 LGHNT, CDR2 FRNRAP. CDR3 nucleotides: TGTGCTAGTGGTCTCGACAGGTGGGGCACAGATACGCAGTATTTT. It yields the protein CASGLDRWGTDTQYF.

This clone appeared once. Other DNA sequences of this sample code for an identical CDR3. The V gene is TRBV18, the J gene TRBJ1-2; D call uncertain. This CDR3 is 13 amino acids long. V shed 2 bases and J shed 2 bases, with 6 bases lying between them. Germline V lookup: CDR1 KGHSH, CDR2 LQKENI. CDR3 nucleotides: TGTGCCAGCTCACCAGAACAGAACTATGGCTACACCTTC. Its translation is CASSPEQNYGYTF.

The rearrangement joins TRBV28 to TRBJ1-1; D is perhaps TRBD1 (5 bases). V dropped 5 bases and J dropped 14 bases, with 15 bases sitting between them. The CDR3 sequence is 11 residues long. The V gene's germline CDR1 is MDHEN and CDR2 SYDVKM. This CDR3 is CASSPGRQWFF. Written as DNA, the CDR3 is TGTGCCAGCAGTCCAGGGAGACAGTGGTTCTTT. The variable domain in full, completed from reference TRBV28 and TRBJ1-1, reads DVKVTQSSRYLVKRTGEKVFLECVQDMDHENMFWYRQDPGLGLRLIYFSYDVKMKEKGDIPEGYSVSREKKERFSLILESASTNQTSMYLCASSPGRQWFFGQGTRLTVV.

This chain connects TRBV10-3 to TRBJ2-1, with 7 positions matching TRBD2. The germline CDR1 and CDR2 sequences are ENHRY and SYGVKD. The junction had 14 bases not matched to a gene; V was cut back by 8 bases and J by 7 bases. The CDR3 runs to 15 residues. The CDR3 DNA sequence: TGTGCCATCGCTCCTTCCGGGACTATCGCTAATGAGCAGTTCTTC. Its protein is CAIAPSGTIANEQFF.

The rearrangement links TRBV10-2 to TRBJ1-3, with D hard to call. The ends were cut back, 2 bases at V and 4 bases at J, with 6 bases in the middle. The CDR3 length is 13 residues. Germline loops: CDR1 WSHSY, CDR2 SAAADI. Written as DNA, the CDR3 is TGCGCCAGCAGTGAGCAACAGGGAAACACCATATATTTT. Translation gives CASSEQQGNTIYF.

The CDR3 is CASSEVAGNYGYTF. CDR3 nucleotides: TGTGCCAGCAGTGAAGTAGCCGGGAACTATGGCTACACCTTC. The J gene is TRBJ1-2, the V gene TRBV2, with unresolved D. Germline V gene lookup returns CDR1 SNHLY and CDR2 FYNNEI. V lost 1 base and J lost 2, with 8 bases in between. The CDR3 is 14 amino acids.

This clone came up many times. The rearrangement joins TRBV7-2 to TRBJ1-1; D gene uncertain. Germline V CDR1 and CDR2: SGHTA, FQGNSA. This CDR3 is built from 12 residues. Trimming pared 6 bases from V and 3 bases from J, leaving 8 bases between. CDR3 sequence: CASSKAHTEAFF. CDR3 sequence (DNA): TGTGCCAGCAGTAAGGCCCACACTGAAGCTTTCTTT.

The chain employs TRBV4-1 and TRBJ1-2; D remains ambiguous. V gave up 1 base and J gave up 2 bases, with 11 bases separating them. The V gene's germline CDR1 is MGHRA and CDR2 YSYEKL. This CDR3 has 15 residues. CDR3 region: CASSQGGVGNYGYTF. In DNA form, the CDR3 reads TGCGCCAGCAGCCAAGGCGGGGTTGGGAACTATGGCTACACCTTC.

This clone was seen only once. This chain connects TRBV11-2 to TRBJ1-2; a weak D match, TRBD1 (6 bases). Germline V gene lookup returns CDR1 SGHAT and CDR2 FQNNGV. CDR3 length: 16 residues. Trimming cost V 5 bases and J 7 bases, with 23 bases left between them. The chain's CDR3 is CASSPLGGRSVFGYTF. The CDR3 region has the DNA TGTGCCAGCAGCCCTCTCGGGGGGCGGTCCGTTTTTGGCTACACCTTC.

The chain couples TRBV7-3 to TRBJ2-5; TRBD2 agrees at 12 bases. Germline lookup yields CDR1 SGHTA and CDR2 FQGTGA. CDR3 length: 14 residues. The J segment lost 5 bases and the V segment lost 3 bases, leaving 1 base of the junction unmatched. Here the CDR3 reads CASSFTSGGETQYF. In DNA, the CDR3 is TGTGCCAGCAGCTTTACTAGCGGGGGGGAGACCCAGTACTTC.

Remarks on this clone: Other DNA sequences from this sample encode an identical CDR3 as well. The rearrangement joins TRBV5-4 to TRBJ1-3, with D unclear. This CDR3 has 15 residues. CDR1 is SGHNT and CDR2 is YYREEE in the germline V gene (reference sequence). V lost 0 bases, J lost 0 bases, and 7 bases lay in between. The CDR3 sequence: CASSLDGSSGNTIYF. CDR3 sequence (DNA): TGTGCCAGCAGCTTGGACGGAAGCTCTGGAAACACCATATATTTT.

The gene calls are TRBV7-2 and TRBJ1-1; D is perhaps TRBD1 (6 bases). There are 16 residues in the CDR3. Trimming removed 3 bases from V and 5 bases from J, with 19 bases in between. Germline V gene lookup returns CDR1 SGHTA and CDR2 FQGNSA. This CDR3 is CASSLARRGTRTEAFF. CDR3 coding DNA: TGTGCCAGCAGCTTGGCCCGGAGGGGGACGAGAACTGAAGCTTTCTTT.

The V and J genes are TRBV6-5 and TRBJ1-6; D remains unclear. The CDR3 loop spans 15 amino acids. CDR1 and CDR2 from the germline V gene are MNHEY and SVGAGI. Trimming left V 0 bases short and J 8 bases short, with 11 bases between. This chain's CDR3 is CASSYSSRRDSPLHF. The CDR3 DNA is TGTGCCAGCAGTTACTCAAGTCGCCGGGATTCACCCCTCCACTTT.